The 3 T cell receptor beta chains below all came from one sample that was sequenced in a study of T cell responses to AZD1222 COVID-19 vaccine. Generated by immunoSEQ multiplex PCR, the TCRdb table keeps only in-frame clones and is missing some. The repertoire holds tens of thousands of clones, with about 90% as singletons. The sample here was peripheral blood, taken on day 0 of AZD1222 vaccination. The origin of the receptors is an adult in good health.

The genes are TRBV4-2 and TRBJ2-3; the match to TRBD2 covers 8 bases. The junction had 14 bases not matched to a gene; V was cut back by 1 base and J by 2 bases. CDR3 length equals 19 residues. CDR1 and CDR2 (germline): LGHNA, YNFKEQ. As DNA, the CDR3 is TGTGCCAGCAGCCAAGGACGCATTGGAGCGGGGGCCTCCACAGATACGCAGTATTTT. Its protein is CASSQGRIGAGASTDTQYF.

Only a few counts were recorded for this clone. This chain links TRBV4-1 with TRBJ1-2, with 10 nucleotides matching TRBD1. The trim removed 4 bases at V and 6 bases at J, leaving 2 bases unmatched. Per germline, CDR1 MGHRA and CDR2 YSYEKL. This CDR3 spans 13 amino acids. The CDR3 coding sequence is TGCGCCAGCAGCCTAGGGACAGGGGATGGCTACACCTTC. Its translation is CASSLGTGDGYTF.

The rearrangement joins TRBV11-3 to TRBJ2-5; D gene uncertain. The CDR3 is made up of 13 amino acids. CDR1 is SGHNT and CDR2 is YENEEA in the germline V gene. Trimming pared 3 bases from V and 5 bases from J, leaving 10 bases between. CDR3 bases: TGTGCCAGCAGCTTGAACATCAGGGAGACCCAGTACTTC. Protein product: CASSLNIRETQYF.